This T cell receptor beta chain was observed in a study of OX40 agonist ivuxolimab in advanced cancers. Some background on the complete study: Ivuxolimab was a fully human IgG2 agonistic monoclonal antibody targeting the costimulatory receptor OX40 (CD134). Intravenous ivuxolimab was administered to patients every 2 weeks at six dose levels: 0.01, 0.1, 0.3, 1.5, 3 and 10 mg/kg. Among the roughly 52 dose-escalation patients, about 20 had hepatocellular carcinoma, some 15 melanoma, 9 renal cell carcinoma and 9 head and neck cancer. A male proportion of roughly 85% and a mean age of about 60 years, ranging from about 20 to 85, were recorded for the dose-escalation cohort. Patients were allowed to have had prior anti-PD-1, anti-PD-L1 or anti-CTLA-4 therapy, and 40% of the dose-escalation patients had been treated with checkpoint inhibitors. Partial responses occurred in three dose-escalation patients: two with cutaneous melanoma and one with hepatocellular carcinoma. The point of sequencing TCRbeta in the periphery was to test whether ivuxolimab changed TCR sequence diversity and drove clonal T-cell expansion. The paper covers the monotherapy dose-escalation part of the phase I ivuxolimab trial, which included N ≈ 52 patients. Summary of the overall study and its limitations: After ivuxolimab, CD8+ T cells had more expanded clones than CD4+ T cells on average. Low levels of normalized T-cell clonal expansion were also seen in some patients who did not respond. In the 0.1-3.0 mg/kg groups, partial responders had among the lowest normalized peripheral clonal expansion, particularly in CD8+ T cells. The antigen specificity of the clonally expanded peripheral T cells was not determined. At doses from 0.1 to 3.0 mg/kg, clonal expansion was seen in both CD4+ and CD8+ blood T cells between baseline and week 6.

The trial excluded patients who had a history of autoimmune disease or were on systemic immunosuppression. In every dose cohort, peripheral blood was drawn for TCR sequencing at baseline, cycle 4 day 1, and cycle 7 day 1. Samples came from an open-label, multicenter, first-in-human phase I dose-escalation trial of ivuxolimab. The trial enrolled adults with locally advanced or metastatic head and neck squamous cell, hepatocellular, melanoma or renal cell carcinoma. CD4+ and CD8+ T cells were sorted separately from peripheral blood before TCR sequencing. This clone came up a few times. Its recognized antigen is unknown. It has no much larger one-base neighbor in the sample; base qualities were not kept. Genomic DNA was extracted from sorted cells for sequencing of the TCRbeta CDR3 region. The immunoSEQ Assay was used to sequence the TCRbeta CDR3 regions. Drawn from immuneACCESS, this table holds only the in-frame rearrangements with V and J called that TCRdb kept. Clones are partly lost; checked studies trace under half to an unresolved V gene and leave the rest unexplained. This sample holds over 65,000 clones; 90% were observed only once. The ten largest clones capture more than 1.5% of the sample.

The clonotype originates from an adult with an advanced solid tumor such as melanoma, head and neck, liver or kidney cancer. Sequencing was performed on CD4+ or CD8+ T cells sorted from blood, taken in a trial of the OX40 agonist ivuxolimab.

The bases are TGTGCCAGCAGTGAATTGGGACTAGCGGGACAGAACACCGGGGAGCTGTTTTTT. This sequence encodes CASSELGLAGQNTGELFF. The rearranged segments are TRBV2 and TRBJ2-2; 13 central bases correspond to TRBD2. Unmatched junction bases come to 4, with V trimmed by 2 bases and J by 1 base. CDR1 SNHLY and CDR2 FYNNEI were looked up in the germline V gene. Measured from the cysteine to the phenylalanine, the CDR3 is 18 residues long. Of all the DNA, just the CDR3 is kept, 54 bases in frame from base 1.